Each of the 20 T cell receptor beta chains below was sequenced from the same sample in a study of blood T cell repertoires in COVID-19. Assay: immunoSEQ multiplex PCR; the TCRdb copy retains only in-frame clones and omits some. The table includes about 69,000 clones, 79% detected once. Sequences were obtained from peripheral blood. The receptors derive from a human donor in a cohort sampled during active COVID-19.

V and J are TRBV19 and TRBJ1-1; 7 positions match TRBD1. The CDR3 is 14 residues long. The ends lost 7 bases at V and 5 bases at J; junction bases unmatched: 10. The V gene's germline CDR1 is LNHDA and CDR2 SQIVND (reference sequence). The CDR3 spells CASTNRGARTEAFF. CDR3 nucleotide sequence: TGTGCCAGTACCAACAGGGGCGCAAGGACTGAAGCTTTCTTT.

The CDR3 reads CATSRDRRGGYEQYF. In DNA, the CDR3 is TGTGCCACCAGCAGAGACCGGCGTGGCGGCTACGAGCAGTACTTC. The V gene is TRBV15, the J gene TRBJ2-7; D unclear. The CDR3 loop spans 15 amino acids. Trimming pared 0 bases from V and 3 bases from J, leaving 12 bases between. Germline assignment: CDR1 LNHNV and CDR2 YYDKDF (reference sequence).

This chain joins TRBV6-5 and TRBJ1-1; TRBD1 is a possible D gene (5 bases). The CDR3 covers 12 residues. CDR1 is MNHEY and CDR2 is SVGAGI in the germline V gene. The V and J ends lost 7 bases and 3 bases respectively, with 9 bases between them. The CDR3 DNA sequence: TGTGCCAGCAAGGGGCTCGACACTGAAGCTTTCTTT. The encoded protein is CASKGLDTEAFF.

This chain connects TRBV3-1 (or the pseudogene TRBV3-2) to TRBJ2-5; 8 bases fit TRBD2. Germline V lookup: CDR1 LGHDT, CDR2 YNNKEL (reference sequence). Trimming at V came to 4 bases and at J to 3 bases, leaving 7 bases not matched to a gene. CDR3 length equals 15 residues. The CDR3 reads CASSPPGRGEETQYF. CDR3 DNA sequence: TGTGCCAGCAGCCCCCCGGGGCGGGGGGAAGAGACCCAGTACTTC.

This chain links TRBV9 with TRBJ1-1, with 8 bases aligning to TRBD1. The CDR3 consists of 15 residues. The junction had 5 bases not matched to a gene; V was cut back by 0 bases and J by 4 bases. The germline V gene has CDR1 SGDLS and CDR2 YYNGEE. This chain's CDR3 is CASSVGQGLVTEAFF. CDR3 nucleotide sequence: TGTGCCAGCAGCGTAGGACAGGGGCTCGTCACTGAAGCTTTCTTT. Full variable domain (outside the CDR3, taken from reference TRBV9 and TRBJ1-1): DSGVTQTPKHLITATGQRVTLRCSPRSGDLSVYWYQQSLDQGLQFLIQYYNGEERAKGNILERFSAQQFPDLHSELNLSSLELGDSALYFCASSVGQGLVTEAFFGQGTRLTVV.

The chain uses TRBV18 and TRBJ1-1, with D possibly being TRBD1 (6 bases). CDR1 is KGHSH, CDR2 LQKENI, per germline. The CDR3 contains 17 residues. Trimming shortened V by 1 base and J by 1 base, and 16 bases separated the two germline ends. Here the CDR3 DNA reads TGTGCCAGCTCACCACTCCGGGACACCCAAGGGAACACTGAAGCTTTCTTT. Protein product: CASSPLRDTQGNTEAFF.

This clone was counted a few times. The chain has TRBV5-1 and TRBJ2-1, with 9 bases aligning to TRBD1. J was trimmed by 8 bases and V by 8 bases; bases with no gene match: 5. There are 12 residues in the CDR3. The V gene's germline CDR1 is SGHRS and CDR2 YFSETQ. CDR3 protein: CARGQGGDEQFF. The CDR3 DNA follows: TGCGCCAGGGGACAGGGAGGGGATGAGCAGTTCTTC.

V and J are TRBV19 and TRBJ1-2; 7 bases agree with TRBD1. The CDR3 is made up of 15 amino acids. The germline gives CDR1 LNHDA, CDR2 SQIVND (reference sequence). Trimming removed 3 bases from V and 5 bases from J; junction bases left unmatched: 9. CDR3 in amino acids: CASSMAGTAFYGYTF. The CDR3 DNA reads as TGTGCCAGTAGTATGGCAGGGACAGCCTTTTATGGCTACACCTTC.

The chain has TRBV11-1 and TRBJ1-1, with 11 bases aligning to TRBD1. The CDR3 totals 15 residues. Germline V CDR1 and CDR2: SGHAT, FQDESV (reference sequence). V shed 2 bases and J 7 bases; nucleotides not matched to a gene: 6. CDR3 nucleotide sequence: TGTGCCAGCAGCTTACGTGGGACAGGGGGAAATGAAGCTTTCTTT. It translates to CASSLRGTGGNEAFF.

The V call is TRBV29-1, the J call TRBJ2-5; maybe TRBD1 (5 bases). The V and J ends lost 0 bases and 2 bases respectively, with 13 bases between them. The CDR3 covers 15 residues. CDR1 is SQVTM and CDR2 is ANQGSEA in the germline V gene. Here the CDR3 reads CSVEDGQGRQETQYF. The DNA for the CDR3 is TGCAGCGTTGAAGATGGGCAGGGCCGACAAGAGACCCAGTACTTC.

Concerning this clone: The junction and the germline gene differ at one end; a read error may be behind it. The chain employs TRBV25-1 and TRBJ2-7, with D possibly matching TRBD1 (5 bases). The length of the CDR3 is 11 residues. The germline V gene has CDR1 MGHDK and CDR2 SYGVNS. CDR3 sequence reads: CASSETRAQVF. CDR3 nucleotide sequence: TGTGCCAGCAGTGAGACCCGGGCACAGGTTTTC.

The gene calls are TRBV30 and TRBJ2-5, with 7 bases that match TRBD1. In germline, CDR1 is GTSNPN, CDR2 SVGIG (reference sequence). The CDR3 runs 12 residues. The trim removed 5 bases at V and 2 bases at J, leaving 2 bases unmatched. CDR3 nucleotides: TGTGCCTGGGGGACAGCTCAAGAGACCCAGTACTTC. Its protein product is CAWGTAQETQYF. Full variable domain (rest looked up from reference TRBV30 and TRBJ2-5): SQTIHQWPATLVQPVGSPLSLECTVEGTSNPNLYWYRQAAGRGLQLLFYSVGIGQISSEVPQNLSASRPQDRQFILSSKKLLLSDSGFYLCAWGTAQETQYFGPGTRLLVL.

The chain uses TRBV18 and TRBJ2-3; possible D gene TRBD1, 6 bases. The CDR3 is 14 amino acids. V was clipped by 1 base and J by 4 bases, with 9 bases between them. Germline CDR1 reads KGHSH; CDR2 reads LQKENI. The CDR3: CASSPLPGADTQYF. DNA for the CDR3: TGTGCCAGCTCACCACTGCCAGGGGCAGATACGCAGTATTTT.

V gene TRBV2 combines with J gene TRBJ1-1; the match to TRBD1 covers 8 bases. The V and J ends lost 7 bases and 1 base, in that order; junction bases with no gene match: 14. This CDR3 comprises 17 residues. Germline V gene lookup returns CDR1 SNHLY and CDR2 FYNNEI. The CDR3 loop reads CASTPDRGLHGNTEAFF. CDR3 DNA sequence: TGTGCCAGCACCCCTGACAGGGGTCTACACGGGAACACTGAAGCTTTCTTT.

V usage is TRBV28 and J usage is TRBJ2-1, with 10 nucleotides matching TRBD2. The germline CDR1 and CDR2 sequences are MDHEN and SYDVKM. The CDR3 loop spans 16 amino acids. V was pared by 5 bases and J by 4 bases, with 8 bases of the junction left unmatched. This CDR3 is CASSTWGAGGYNEQFF. The DNA for the CDR3 is TGTGCCAGCAGTACCTGGGGAGCGGGGGGGTACAATGAGCAGTTCTTC.

The V gene is TRBV2, the J gene TRBJ1-6, with 7 bases that match TRBD1. Unmatched junction bases numbered 7, after V lost 5 bases and J lost 0 bases. This CDR3 comprises 17 residues. The V gene's germline CDR1 is SNHLY and CDR2 FYNNEI. The CDR3 sequence is CASSLEDRRSYNSPLHF. CDR3 nucleotide sequence: TGTGCCAGCAGTTTAGAGGACAGGCGCTCCTATAATTCACCCCTCCACTTT.

V usage is TRBV28 and J usage is TRBJ2-7, with 8 bases identical to TRBD1. CDR1 and CDR2 (germline): MDHEN, SYDVKM. V lost 4 bases and J lost 6; bases outside the gene matches: 14. CDR3 length equals 16 residues. CDR3 protein: CASSSAGGQERGEQYF. Here the CDR3 DNA reads TGTGCCAGCAGTTCCGCCGGGGGACAGGAACGAGGCGAGCAGTACTTC.

The chain couples TRBV6-5 to TRBJ2-7; D unclear. The CDR3 runs to 15 residues. In germline, CDR1 is MNHEY, CDR2 SVGAGI. V lost 0 bases and J 2 bases, leaving 11 bases between the germline ends. The DNA for the CDR3 is TGTGCCAGCAGTTACTCGAAAGAACAGACCTACGAGCAGTACTTC. Translation: CASSYSKEQTYEQYF.

This chain joins TRBV5-1 and TRBJ2-3, with a tentative D call TRBD1 (6 bases). Trimming left V 4 bases short and J 0 bases short, with 15 bases between. Looked up from germline, CDR1 is SGHRS and CDR2 is YFSETQ. The CDR3 extends over 16 amino acids. CDR3 DNA: TGCGCCAGCAGCCGCAACCGGGACATCAGCACAGATACGCAGTATTTT. It yields the protein CASSRNRDISTDTQYF.

V usage is TRBV11-3 and J usage is TRBJ2-1; a weak D match, TRBD2 (6 bases). Germline loops: CDR1 SGHNT, CDR2 YENEEA. The CDR3 loop spans 13 amino acids. Between the trimmed V and J ends, which lost 1 base and 7 bases, there was a span of 8 bases. The CDR3 nucleotides are TGTGCCAGCAGCTTAGCGGGAGCGAATGAGCAGTTCTTC. Its protein product is CASSLAGANEQFF.